These 2 T cell receptor beta chains were sequenced from one sample in a study of shared clonotypes between healthy human individuals. Profiled with immunoSEQ multiplex PCR; TCRdb holds only in-frame clones, not every one. The top ten hold around 0.47% of the sample, which has approximately 1,500,000 clones, 95% to 99% seen once. The source material was naive CD4+ T cells sorted from blood. Subset reported: CD45RA+ positively selected. The receptor set was obtained from a man aged 25-45 years in good health.

This chain uses TRBV6-1 with TRBJ1-2, with D tentatively TRBD1 (5 bases). This CDR3 comprises 13 residues. Germline V gene data show CDR1 as MNHNS and CDR2 as SASEGT. V was clipped by 4 bases and J by 4 bases, with 10 bases between them. CDR3 in amino acids: CASSGAGPYGYTF. DNA for the CDR3: TGTGCCAGCAGTGGTGCGGGGCCCTATGGCTACACCTTC.

DNA of the CDR3: TGTGCCAGCAGCTTATTGACCGGGAGCTCCTACAATGAGCAGTTCTTC. Encoded protein: CASSLLTGSSYNEQFF. V usage is TRBV7-8 and J usage is TRBJ2-1, with D possibly being TRBD2 (6 bases). The CDR3 is 16 residues long. The germline V gene has CDR1 SGHVS and CDR2 FQNEAQ. Trimming removed 2 bases from V and 0 bases from J, with 11 bases in between.